Sequencing of this T cell receptor beta chain was carried out in a study of T-cell memory formation after mild COVID-19. Turning to the study itself: Largely donor-specific TCR clusters were found. General study points: Those CD4+ clones that contracted were mainly in CM and EM (CD8+ ones in EMRA).

This clonotype was counted between two and nine times. Its antigen is not known. Sample barcodes and UMIs were carried by the TCR alpha and TCR beta cDNA libraries that 5'RACE generated with constant-segment primers. In TCRdb, the 5' RACE reads were re-called with MiXCR into one record per CDR3 protein. The sample records 190,000 or so distinct CDR3 sequences, about a fifth being singletons. Material: PBMCs or a T cell subset sorted from them (not recorded which). The clonotype comes from an adult woman who had mild COVID-19 (a few samples of this study predate the infection). Cell type and time point are not known.

For the CDR3, the DNA is TGTGCCAGCAGCTTAGGCCGGAGGACTAGCGGCTCCTACGAGCAGTACTTC. Its protein is CASSLGRRTSGSYEQYF. This chain connects TRBV11-2 to TRBJ2-7; 10 nucleotides line up with TRBD2. Germline CDR1 reads SGHAT; CDR2 reads FQNNGV. Germline trimming cut 1 base from V and 0 bases from J; bases unmatched to any gene: 6. CDR3 length: 17 residues.